This TCR beta chain derives from a study of chemoradiotherapy in HPV16-positive cancers. The study's findings and limits: Non-HPV-specific T cells did not expand in tumors during treatment, whereas candidate HPV-specific clones and E7-related motifs did.

The table came from immunoSEQ multiplex PCR; TCRdb's copy has only in-frame clones and leaves some out. The sample yields about 6,600 clones, around 85% seen once. Comments on this clone: The antigen remains undetermined.

Germline loops: CDR1 SGHRS, CDR2 YFSETQ. V lost 4 bases and J lost 1, with 17 bases in between. This CDR3 is built from 16 residues. The input for sequencing was tumor tissue, taken from a patient who underwent chemoradiotherapy. The receptor comes from a human donor with HPV-associated anogenital cancer. This chain uses TRBV5-1 with TRBJ1-2, with no clear D. CDR3 in amino acids: CASSRGEEIFNYGYTF. The CDR3 nucleotides read TGCGCCAGCAGCCGCGGGGAGGAGATCTTTAACTATGGCTACACCTTC.